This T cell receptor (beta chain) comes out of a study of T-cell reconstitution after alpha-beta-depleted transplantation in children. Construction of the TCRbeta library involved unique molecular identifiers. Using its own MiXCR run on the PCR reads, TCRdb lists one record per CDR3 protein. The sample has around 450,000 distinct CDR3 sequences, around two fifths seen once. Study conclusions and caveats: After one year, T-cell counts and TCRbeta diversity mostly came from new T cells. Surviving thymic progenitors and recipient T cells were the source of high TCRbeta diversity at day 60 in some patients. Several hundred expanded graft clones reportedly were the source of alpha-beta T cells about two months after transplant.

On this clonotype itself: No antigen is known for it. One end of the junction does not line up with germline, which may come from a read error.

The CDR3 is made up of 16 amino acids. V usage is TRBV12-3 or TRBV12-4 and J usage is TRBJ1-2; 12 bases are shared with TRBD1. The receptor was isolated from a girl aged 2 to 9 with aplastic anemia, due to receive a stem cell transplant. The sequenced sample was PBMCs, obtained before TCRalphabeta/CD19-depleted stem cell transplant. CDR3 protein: CASSLGGGQGANGDTF. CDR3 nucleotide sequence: TGTGCCAGCAGTTTAGGGGGGGGACAGGGGGCAAATGGCGACACCTTC.